The 3 T cell receptor beta chains below come from one sample, sequenced in a study of blood T cells in healthy people across ages. A J-beta primer mix and a sample-barcoded 5' primer were used in a second PCR of roughly 7 to 12 cycles. One entry per CDR3 protein, called by TCRdb with MiXCR from the 5' RACE reads. The sample carries 1.5 million or so distinct CDR3 sequences, roughly two fifths recorded once. Sequencing used blood. Receptors originate from a woman under 30 in good health.

This chain joins TRBV2 and TRBJ2-5; 9 positions agree with TRBD2. CDR3 size: 15 residues. J was trimmed by 11 bases and V by 5 bases; bases with no gene match: 15. Germline CDR1 reads SNHLY; CDR2 reads FYNNEI. CDR3 coding DNA: TGTGCCAGCAGTCCCCCTAGCGGGAAGTACAATGAGCAGTACTTC. Its translation: CASSPPSGKYNEQYF.

This clonotype was counted only a few times. This chain joins TRBV20-1 and TRBJ2-4, with no clear D. Gene TRBJ2-7 matches the end of the DNA better, so the J call may be wrong. This CDR3 has 16 amino acids. Germline CDR1 is DFQATT and CDR2 is SNEGSKA (reference sequence). DNA for the CDR3: TGCAGTGCTAGAGTAGGTCAGGCGACACTCACCTACGAGCAGTACTTC. This encodes CSARVGQATLTYEQYF.

The chain recombines TRBV29-1 with TRBJ2-5; the D is unclear. CDR1 and CDR2 (germline): SQVTM, ANQGSEA. The length of the CDR3 is 12 residues. CDR3 protein: CSLRQDQETQYF. In DNA, the CDR3 is TGCAGTCTTCGGCAGGACCAAGAGACCCAGTACTTC. The complete variable domain, with remaining parts taken from reference TRBV29-1 and TRBJ2-5, reads SAVISQKPSRDICQRGTSLTIQCQVDSQVTMMFWYRQQPGQSLTLIATANQGSEATYESGFVIDKFPISRPNLTFSTLTVSNMSPEDSSIYLCSLRQDQETQYFGPGTRLLVL.